One T cell receptor (beta chain) is described in this entry. Its matching antigen is unknown. This sample stems from a study of T cell repertoires in cytomegalovirus infection. Study-level information: Public TCR beta signatures were indicative of both CMV infection and a matching HLA type.

MiXCR was run by TCRdb on the reads, yielding one entry per CDR3 protein. The sample holds 150,000 to 200,000 distinct CDR3 sequences, 14% seen once. V was shortened by 0 bases and J by 0 bases, with 9 bases between the two germline ends. The CDR3 is made up of 16 amino acids. The V gene's germline CDR1 is SGHKS and CDR2 YYEKEE (reference sequence). Study results and caveats: Summed public TCR beta family frequency identified CMV carriers bearing the relevant HLA. HLA-C-restricted CMV-specific TCR beta clonotypes were dominant in the ex vivo response.

The J gene is TRBJ1-4, the V gene TRBV5-5; D not resolved. The clonotype comes from a human donor in good health (CMV status not recorded). Some clones in this sample may be carry-over from other donors' samples. Material: PBMCs. CDR3: CASSLGEGATNEKLFF. The CDR3 coding sequence is TGTGCCAGCAGCTTGGGGGAAGGAGCAACTAATGAAAAACTGTTTTTT. Drawing the rest from reference TRBV5-5 and TRBJ1-4, the complete variable domain is DAGVTQSPTHLIKTRGQQVTLRCSPISGHKSVSWYQQVLGQGPQFIFQYYEKEERGRGNFPDRFSARQFPNYSSELNVNALLLGDSALYLCASSLGEGATNEKLFFGSGTQLSVL.